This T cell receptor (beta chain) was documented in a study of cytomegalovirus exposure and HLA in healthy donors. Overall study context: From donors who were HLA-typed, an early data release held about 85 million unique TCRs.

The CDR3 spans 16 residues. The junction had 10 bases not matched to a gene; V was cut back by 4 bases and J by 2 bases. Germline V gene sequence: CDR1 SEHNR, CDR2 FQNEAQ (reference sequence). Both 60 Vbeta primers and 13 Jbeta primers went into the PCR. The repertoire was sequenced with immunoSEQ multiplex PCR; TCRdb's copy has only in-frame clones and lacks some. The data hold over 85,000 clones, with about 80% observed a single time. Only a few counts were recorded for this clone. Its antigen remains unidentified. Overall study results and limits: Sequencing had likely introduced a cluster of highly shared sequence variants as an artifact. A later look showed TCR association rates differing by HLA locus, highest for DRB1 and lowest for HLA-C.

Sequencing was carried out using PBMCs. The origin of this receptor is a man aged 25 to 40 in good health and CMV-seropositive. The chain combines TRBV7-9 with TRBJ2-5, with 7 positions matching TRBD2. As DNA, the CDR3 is TGTGCCAGCAGCTCCCTATCGCCCGGGAGGCAAGAGACCCAGTACTTC. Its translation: CASSSLSPGRQETQYF.